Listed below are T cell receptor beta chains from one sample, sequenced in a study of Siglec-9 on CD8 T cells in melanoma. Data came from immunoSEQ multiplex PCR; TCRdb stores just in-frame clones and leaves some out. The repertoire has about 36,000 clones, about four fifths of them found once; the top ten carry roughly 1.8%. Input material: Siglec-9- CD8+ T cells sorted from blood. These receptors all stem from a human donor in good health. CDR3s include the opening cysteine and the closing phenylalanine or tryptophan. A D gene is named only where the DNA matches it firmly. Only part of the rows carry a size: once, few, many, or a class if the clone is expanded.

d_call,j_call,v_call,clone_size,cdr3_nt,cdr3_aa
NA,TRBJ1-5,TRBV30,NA,TGTGCCTGGAGTGTATTGGACGGCAATCAGCCCCAGCATTTT,CAWSVLDGNQPQHF
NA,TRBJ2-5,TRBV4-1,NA,TGCGCCAGCAGCCAAGGAGAGAGGCAGGGAGAAGAGACCCAGTACTTC,CASSQGERQGEETQYF
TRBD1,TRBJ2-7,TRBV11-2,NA,TGTGCCAGCAGCTGGGGACAGGGGGCCTACGAGCAGTACTTC,CASSWGQGAYEQYF
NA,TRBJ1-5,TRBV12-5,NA,TGTGCTAGTGGTCCGTCGAGGGCGATTCAGCCCCAGCATTTT,CASGPSRAIQPQHF
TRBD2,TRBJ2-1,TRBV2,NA,TGTGCCAGCGGTCTAGCGGAGGTGGACAATGAGCAGTTCTTC,CASGLAEVDNEQFF
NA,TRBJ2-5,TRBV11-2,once,TGTGCCAGCAGCTCCATGGACAGTATCGGGGAGACCCAGTACTTC,CASSSMDSIGETQYF
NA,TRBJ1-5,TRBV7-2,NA,TGTGCCAGCAGCTGGTTTGATCAGCCCCAGCATTTT,CASSWFDQPQHF
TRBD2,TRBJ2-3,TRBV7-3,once,TGTGCCAGCAGCCTCGGGGGACCTAGCGGGAACACAGATACGCAGTATTTT,CASSLGGPSGNTDTQYF
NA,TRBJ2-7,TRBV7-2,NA,TGTGCCAGCAGCTTAATCGGAGGCCGGGGGTACGAGCAGTACTTC,CASSLIGGRGYEQYF
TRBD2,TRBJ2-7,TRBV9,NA,TGTGCCAGCAGCAACCGGACTAGCGGGAGGGCCTACGAGCAGTACTTC,CASSNRTSGRAYEQYF
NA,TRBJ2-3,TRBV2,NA,TGTGCCAGCAGCGGTTGGGGGAGTATCACAGATACGCAGTATTTT,CASSGWGSITDTQYF
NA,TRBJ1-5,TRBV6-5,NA,TGTGCCAGCAGTTTTTCATGGGAAGTAGGCAACGAGCATTTT,CASSFSWEVGNEHF
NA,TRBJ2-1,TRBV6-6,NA,TGTGCCAGCAGTTTTGGCGATGAGCAGTTCTTC,CASSFGDEQFF
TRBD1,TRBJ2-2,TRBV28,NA,TGTGCCAGCAGGGCGGGACAGGGGAACACCGGGGAGCTGTTTTTT,CASRAGQGNTGELFF
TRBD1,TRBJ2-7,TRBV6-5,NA,TGTGCCAGCAGTTACCTAACAGGGGCCCGGGAGCAGTACTTC,CASSYLTGAREQYF
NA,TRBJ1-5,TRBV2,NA,TGTGCCAGCAGGGAAACAGTGAGGCAGCCCCAGCATTTT,CASRETVRQPQHF
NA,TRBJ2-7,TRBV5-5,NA,TGTGCCAGCAGCTCGAGCTCCCTCGGCTCCTACGAGCAGTACTTC,CASSSSSLGSYEQYF
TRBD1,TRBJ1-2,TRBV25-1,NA,TGTGCCAGCAGTGAGGCCCAAACAGGGGTCTATGGCTACACCTTC,CASSEAQTGVYGYTF
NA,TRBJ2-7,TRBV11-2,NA,TGTGCCAGCAGCTTAGTACACAGTTCCACCTACGAGCAGTACTTC,CASSLVHSSTYEQYF
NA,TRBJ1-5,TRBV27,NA,TGTGCCAGCAGTTTATCGATGCAGGGGAATCAGCCCCAGCATTTT,CASSLSMQGNQPQHF
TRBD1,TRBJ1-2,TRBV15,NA,TGTGCCACCAGCAGATCACAGGGGGGTTCACCAAAGGATGGCTACACCTTC,CATSRSQGGSPKDGYTF
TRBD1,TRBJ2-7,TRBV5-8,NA,TGTGCCAGCAGCTTGGACGGGACAGGGGTTAATAGGAGGAGCTACGAGCAGTACTTC,CASSLDGTGVNRRSYEQYF
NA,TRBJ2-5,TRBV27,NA,TGTGCCAGCAGTCCCCTCCTCCGTGGGGGGCAAGAGACCCAGTACTTC,CASSPLLRGGQETQYF
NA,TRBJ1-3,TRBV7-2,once,TGTGCCAGCAGCCCCCGGGGCAGGGATGGAAACACCATATATTTT,CASSPRGRDGNTIYF
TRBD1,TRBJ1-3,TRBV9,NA,TGTGCCAGCAGCCCGAGGACAGGGGAGGGAAACACCATATATTTT,CASSPRTGEGNTIYF
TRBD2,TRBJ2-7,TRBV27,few,TGTGCCAGCAGTTTGGGCGGGAGTTACGAGCAGTACTTC,CASSLGGSYEQYF
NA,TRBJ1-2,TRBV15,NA,TGTGCCACCAGCAACATTTTATCAGGGGACTCCTATGGCTACACCTTC,CATSNILSGDSYGYTF
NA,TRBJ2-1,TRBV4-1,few,TGCGCCAGCAGCCAAGGGGCAAGCTTGTTCAATGAGCAGTTCTTC,CASSQGASLFNEQFF
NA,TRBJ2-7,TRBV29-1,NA,TGCAGCGTTGAATCTGGGGTCCACCGGGGAGAGCAGTACTTC,CSVESGVHRGEQYF
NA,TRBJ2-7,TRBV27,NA,TGTGCCAGCAGTAGCAGGGTGGACTACGAGCAGTACTTC,CASSSRVDYEQYF
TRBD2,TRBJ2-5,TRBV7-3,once,TGTGCCAGCAGCTACGGACTAGGCCCCCAGCAGACCCAGTACTTC,CASSYGLGPQQTQYF
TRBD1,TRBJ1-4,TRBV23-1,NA,TGCGCCAGAGAACAGGGGCCTAATGAAAAACTGTTTTTT,CAREQGPNEKLFF
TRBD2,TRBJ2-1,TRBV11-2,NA,TGTGCCAGCAGCTCGACTAGCGGGGGAATCTACAATGAGCAGTTCTTC,CASSSTSGGIYNEQFF
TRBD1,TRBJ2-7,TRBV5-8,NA,TGTGCCAGCAGCTTGGAAGGTAGGGGGCCCCAGTACTTC,CASSLEGRGPQYF
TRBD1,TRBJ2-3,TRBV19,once,TGTGCCAGTAGTATTGGGACAGGGGTTTCCACAGATACGCAGTATTTT,CASSIGTGVSTDTQYF
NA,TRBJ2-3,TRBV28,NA,TGTGCCAGCAGTCGTCTAGCGTCCAGCGCAGATACGCAGTATTTT,CASSRLASSADTQYF
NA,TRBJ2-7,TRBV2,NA,TGTGCCAGCAGTGAGGGGGGAAGCTCCTACGAGCAGTACTTC,CASSEGGSSYEQYF
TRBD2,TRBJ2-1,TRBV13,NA,TGTGCCAGCAGAATAGGGCTAGCGGGCTACAATGAGCAGTTCTTC,CASRIGLAGYNEQFF
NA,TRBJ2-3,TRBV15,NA,TGTGCCACCAGCAGAGGGGCGGGAAACACAGATACGCAGTATTTT,CATSRGAGNTDTQYF